These T cell receptor beta chains were read from a single sample in a study of blood T cell repertoires in COVID-19. Clones were sequenced by immunoSEQ multiplex PCR, and TCRdb holds only the in-frame ones, with some missing. The sample carries 300,000 to 450,000 clones, 89% recorded once. Sequencing used peripheral blood. The receptors shown here come from a woman aged 25 to 39 with COVID-19, enrolled during active disease. The CDR3 runs from the conserved cysteine through the conserved F or W. Each record gives: D gene, V gene, clone size, J gene, CDR3 protein, CDR3 DNA. D genes are given only for firm matches. Size is stated for part of the rows, as once, few or many counts, or as a class when the clone is expanded.

d_call: TRBD2; v_call: TRBV11-2; clone_size: .; j_call: TRBJ2-3; cdr3_aa: CASSPGTSADTQYF; cdr3_nt: TGTGCCAGCAGTCCTGGGACTAGCGCAGATACGCAGTATTTT
d_call: .; v_call: TRBV5-8; clone_size: .; j_call: TRBJ1-2; cdr3_aa: CASRGAGAPPLLSNYGYTF; cdr3_nt: TGTGCCAGCAGAGGGGCAGGGGCGCCCCCTCTACTATCTAACTATGGCTACACCTTC
d_call: TRBD1; v_call: TRBV9; clone_size: .; j_call: TRBJ1-1; cdr3_aa: CASSASDRGRLNTEAFF; cdr3_nt: TGTGCCAGCAGCGCGTCGGACAGGGGGCGGTTGAACACTGAAGCTTTCTTT
d_call: .; v_call: TRBV7-9; clone_size: .; j_call: TRBJ2-3; cdr3_aa: CASSFGFGGSTDTQYF; cdr3_nt: TGTGCCAGCAGCTTCGGGTTTGGCGGAAGCACAGATACGCAGTATTTT
d_call: .; v_call: TRBV15; clone_size: .; j_call: TRBJ1-6; cdr3_aa: CATSSAPIGGLNSPLHF; cdr3_nt: TGTGCCACCAGCAGTGCTCCGATCGGGGGGCTAAATTCACCCCTCCACTTT
d_call: .; v_call: TRBV2; clone_size: .; j_call: TRBJ2-1; cdr3_aa: CASRVLGKDGEQFF; cdr3_nt: TGTGCCAGCAGAGTACTAGGGAAGGATGGTGAGCAGTTCTTC
d_call: TRBD1; v_call: TRBV19; clone_size: .; j_call: TRBJ2-7; cdr3_aa: CARTGGSYEQYF; cdr3_nt: TGTGCCAGGACAGGGGGCTCCTACGAGCAGTACTTC
d_call: .; v_call: TRBV12-3/TRBV12-4; clone_size: .; j_call: TRBJ1-3; cdr3_aa: CASSPEGNTIYF; cdr3_nt: TGTGCCAGCAGTCCGGAGGGAAACACCATATATTTT
d_call: .; v_call: TRBV9; clone_size: .; j_call: TRBJ2-5; cdr3_aa: CASSVGGRHVETQYF; cdr3_nt: TGTGCCAGCAGCGTAGGTGGCCGCCACGTAGAGACCCAGTACTTC
d_call: .; v_call: TRBV5-4; clone_size: .; j_call: TRBJ2-3; cdr3_aa: CASSFPFGQGGTDTQYF; cdr3_nt: TGTGCCAGCAGCTTCCCATTCGGACAGGGAGGGACAGATACGCAGTATTTT
d_call: .; v_call: TRBV30; clone_size: once; j_call: TRBJ1-6; cdr3_aa: CAWRGQPNSPLHF; cdr3_nt: TGTGCCTGGAGGGGGCAACCGAATTCACCCCTCCACTTT
d_call: .; v_call: TRBV11-1; clone_size: .; j_call: TRBJ1-2; cdr3_aa: CASSLFRRTAGYTF; cdr3_nt: TGTGCCAGCAGCTTATTCCGAAGGACAGCCGGCTACACCTTC
d_call: TRBD1; v_call: TRBV9; clone_size: .; j_call: TRBJ2-3; cdr3_aa: CASSVDLQGARDTQYF; cdr3_nt: TGTGCCAGCAGCGTAGATCTTCAGGGGGCGAGAGATACGCAGTATTTT
d_call: .; v_call: TRBV6-5; clone_size: .; j_call: TRBJ2-7; cdr3_aa: CASSYSRAKRDEQYF; cdr3_nt: TGTGCCAGCAGTTACTCAAGGGCCAAGAGGGACGAGCAGTACTTC
d_call: .; v_call: TRBV27; clone_size: .; j_call: TRBJ1-4; cdr3_aa: CASSLKGSRARSNEKLFF; cdr3_nt: TGTGCCAGCAGTTTAAAAGGGTCCAGGGCGCGATCTAATGAAAAACTGTTTTTT
d_call: .; v_call: TRBV2; clone_size: .; j_call: TRBJ1-4; cdr3_aa: CASRSRNEKLFF; cdr3_nt: TGTGCCAGCAGGTCCCGGAATGAAAAACTGTTTTTT
d_call: TRBD2; v_call: TRBV7-9; clone_size: .; j_call: TRBJ2-5; cdr3_aa: CASSLELSGLAGGRQTQYF; cdr3_nt: TGTGCCAGCAGCTTAGAGCTATCGGGGCTAGCGGGGGGCCGCCAGACCCAGTACTTC